This T cell receptor (beta chain) was recovered during a study of post-analysis software for immune sequencing data (dated by TCRdb to about 2015). Concerning the study at large: The recorded disease courses included relapsing-remitting, secondary progressive and progressive-relapsing multiple sclerosis, and some patients had no subtype annotation. A subset of samples was prepared in parallel using single-end sample barcoding, then pooled and co-amplified after Illumina adapter ligation. Patient repertoires were compared against some twelve previously published healthy control repertoires from donors aged about 6 to 27 years. Results and caveats for the whole study, not just this receptor: Significantly higher frequencies in patients than in controls were found for a handful of TRBV segments, including TRBV5-6, TRBV5-1 and TRBV20-1. The control group was slightly older than the multiple sclerosis patient group. Direct clustering with F measure revealed strong co-clustering of samples prepared in the same batch, which led to a batch-effect correction. Multiple sclerosis patients had significantly lower normalized Chao1 diversity than controls, a result that suggests substantial peripheral T-cell clonal expansion.

Reading the germline V gene gives CDR1 MGHRA and CDR2 YSYEKL. V sheds 1 base and J sheds 11 bases, leaving 17 bases between their ends. Including the terminal cysteine and phenylalanine, the CDR3 comprises 14 residues. Only the CDR3 portion is preserved as DNA: 42 bases, with reading frame beginning at the first base. This clonotype showed up just a few times. The antigen this receptor binds is unknown. The sample holds no much larger clone one base away, and base qualities are not on file. The receptor library was made with PCR. TCRdb names Illumina HiSeq 2500 as the instrument used. To reduce PCR and sequencing biases, unique molecular identifiers were built into the TCR beta cDNA libraries. Approximately 500,000 cDNA molecules were obtained for every 1 to 10 million input T cells, so each molecule roughly corresponded to one T cell. The patient libraries were prepared and sequenced using the same protocol as the earlier healthy control dataset. Samples belonging to the same batch were prepared together, multiplexed and sequenced on a shared HiSeq lane. As for the authors' bioinformatics: Raw barcoded reads were processed with MIGEC, and single-read molecular identifier groups were discarded before consensus assembly and CDR3 extraction. VDJtools was used for post-analysis of the clonotype tables, with diversity normalized by down-sampling every dataset to the smallest sample size. In repertoire overlap clustering, CDR3 amino acid sequences, but not nucleotide sequences, were matched to correct batch-related cross-sample contamination. The public reads were reprocessed in TCRdb via fastp at Q25 and MiXCR, keeping in-frame beta chains. Merged by CDR3 protein, the rows form single entries marked with the most common genes and DNA. The V and J calls shown here were made by TCRdb, not taken from the authors' results. Recorded for this sample are a few hundred thousand distinct CDR3 sequences; about 40% of them occurred a single time. The ten top clones hold under 5% of the sample.

To demonstrate the VDJtools post-analysis software, the study profiled TCR beta repertoires from the peripheral blood of about 13 young patients with multiple sclerosis. The patients with multiple sclerosis were children and adolescents between roughly 6 and 15 years of age. The sequencing sample was made of blood. This clonotype was obtained from a girl aged 10-17 years with multiple sclerosis. Recombination joined TRBV4-1 with TRBJ2-5; the D gene is possibly TRBD2, with 5 bases matching. The base sequence is TGCGCCAGCAGCCAAGGGGTTATCCCCGGGGAGCAGTACTTC. This yields the protein CASSQGVIPGEQYF.